These 4 T cell receptor beta chains originate from one sample sequenced in a study of shared clonotypes between healthy human individuals. Sequenced by immunoSEQ multiplex PCR; TCRdb stores in-frame clones only, minus some. The repertoire includes roughly 2 million clones, 90% to 95% of them detected once, and 0.13% sits in the top ten. Sequenced sample: naive CD4+ T cells sorted from blood. Sample subset: CD45RA+ positively selected. The source of these receptors is a man younger than 35 in good health.

The chain combines TRBV7-6 with TRBJ1-2; 7 bases match TRBD1. There are 14 residues in the CDR3. CDR1 SGHVS and CDR2 FNYEAQ come from the germline V gene. V gave up 5 bases and J gave up 4 bases; unmatched junction bases: 7. The CDR3 spells CASSPRTGGYGYTF. The CDR3 DNA is TGTGCCAGCAGCCCCCGGACAGGTGGCTATGGCTACACCTTC.

V is TRBV7-9 and J is TRBJ1-6; weak D call: TRBD1 (6 bases). Trimming pared 2 bases from V and 3 bases from J, leaving 8 bases between. The CDR3 spans 15 residues. Germline CDR1 SEHNR, CDR2 FQNEAQ (reference sequence). The CDR3 loop reads CASSLRGGYNSPLHF. The CDR3 region has the DNA TGTGCCAGCAGCTTAAGGGGGGGCTATAATTCACCCCTCCACTTT.

The chain joins TRBV30 to TRBJ2-1; a possible D gene is TRBD2 (7 bases). V lost 1 base, J lost 8 bases, and 12 bases lay in between. Per the germline V gene, CDR1 is GTSNPN and CDR2 is SVGIG (reference sequence). This CDR3 is built from 13 residues. CDR3 loop: CAWSAWGGHEQFF. CDR3 coding DNA: TGTGCCTGGAGTGCGTGGGGGGGGCATGAGCAGTTCTTC.

The chain joins TRBV7-9 to TRBJ1-2, with D unresolved. The V end was cut by 1 base, the J end by 4 bases, with 13 bases between. The CDR3 is 15 amino acids. CDR1 is SEHNR and CDR2 is FQNEAQ in the germline V gene (reference sequence). CDR3 region: CASSLETGRSYGYTF. DNA for the CDR3: TGTGCCAGCAGCTTAGAGACCGGACGGAGCTATGGCTACACCTTC.